This section outlines one T cell receptor (beta chain) sequence together with its context. Its antigen target is currently unknown. No base quality values were provided; no much bigger clone lies one nucleotide off. The data were taken from a study of T cell responses to AZD1222 COVID-19 vaccine (dated by TCRdb to the early 2020s). Turning to the overall study: Because spike-specific TCR depth and breadth did not differ between the two schedules, AZD1222 recipients who got a second dose at roughly 4 weeks were pooled with those who got a second dose at roughly 12 weeks. TCR sequencing was performed for about 240 trial participants, of whom about 200 were given two doses of AZD1222 and around 25 were given two doses of MenACWY control vaccine. Trial participants were enrolled into age subgroups of 18-55, 56-69 and 70-plus years, which contained 148, 28 and 57 TCR-sequenced participants, respectively. The paper as a whole reports these results and caveats: Epitopes outside the regions mutated in the B.1.351 and B.1.1.7 variants were reportedly recognized by nearly half of the unique spike-specific TCRs. Only a handful of AZD1222 recipients were SARS-CoV-2 seropositive at baseline, limiting conclusions about previously exposed vaccinees. In the small 56-69-year group, the increase in depth fell short of significance, most likely because of low power. Vaccine-associated CD4 TCRs spanned the whole spike protein, with dominant responses in regions 160-218 and 743-854. Because no samples from the day 14 peak response were available, repertoires could be characterized only after the peak T cell response. Participants were mostly white British, with more females than males. The authors suggested clonal diversity may have been underestimated. After two AZD1222 doses, spike-specific TCR breadth and depth were significantly higher than at day 0 and than in MenACWY recipients.

What the time point label conveys for this sample: baseline before first vaccination. Vaccinee samples were obtained from the UK trials COV001 and COV002, which included a single-blind randomized controlled phase 2/3 trial of AZD1222 (ChAdOx1 nCoV-19) in healthy adults. For TCRbeta chain sequencing, PBMC samples from trial participants were taken at day 0 and at day 28 after the second dose. The CDR3 runs 14 amino acids, cysteine and phenylalanine included. Only the CDR3 DNA is retained, 42 bases long and in frame from the first base. Trimming at the junction amounts to 8 bases on V and 4 bases on J, and the germline ends lie 17 bases apart. CDR1 and CDR2 (SNHLY, FYNNEI) derive from the germline V gene. The CDR3 regions of human TCRbeta chains were analyzed by immunosequencing. Per the source publication's procedure: TCRs in the repertoires were compared against a reference library of SARS-CoV-2-specific TCRs that had been generated with the MIRA antigen-specificity platform. Breadth meant the fraction of unique TCRs that were SARS-CoV-2-associated, whereas depth meant the fraction of total T cells that were SARS-CoV-2-associated. Using the MIRA data, each spike-specific TCR was mapped to the spike region that the TCR reacts to and placed in a CD4 or CD8 class. Log10-transformed breadth and depth values were compared by one-way ANOVA with Sidak's multiple comparisons tests. In its TCRdb copy, this immuneACCESS table keeps in-frame sequences only and misses some clones. Where compared with another copy, unresolved V genes explain less than half of these, and the others have no known cause. D and trimming come from the DNA, and the V and J calls and clone size come from that table. Within this sample are around 140,000 clones, with approximately 90% of them counted one time only. 5.1% of the sample is taken by the ten largest.

Recombination joined TRBV2 with TRBJ1-2; perhaps TRBD1 is the D gene, with 5 bases matching. The sample was peripheral blood, taken on day 0 of AZD1222 vaccination. The TCR was taken from an adult in good health. Read as DNA, the sequence is TGTGCCAGCTCCCTGACAGCAACGATCTATGGCTACACCTTC. It specifies CASSLTATIYGYTF.